The entry below gives a single T cell receptor beta chain sequence along with its context. The antigen remains unidentified. The sample comes from a study of OX40 agonist ivuxolimab in advanced cancers. Study in general: Ivuxolimab doses were 0.01, 0.1, 0.3, 1.5, 3 or 10 mg/kg every 2 weeks.

Trimming shortened V by 0 bases and J by 4 bases, and 10 bases separated the two germline ends. Germline CDR1 SGHRS, CDR2 YFSETQ. The CDR3 is made up of 15 amino acids. Clones were sequenced by immunoSEQ multiplex PCR, and TCRdb holds only the in-frame ones, with some missing. This table has roughly 80,000 clones, around 86% appearing once. Study-wide findings and caveats: Some nonresponders also had low normalized T-cell clonal expansion.

This clonotype was obtained from an adult with an advanced solid tumor such as melanoma, head and neck, liver or kidney cancer. The gene calls are TRBV5-1 and TRBJ2-2, with D possibly TRBD2 on 6 matching bases. The specimen was CD4+ or CD8+ T cells sorted from blood, collected in a trial of the OX40 agonist ivuxolimab. This chain's CDR3 is CASSLAGLRTGELFF. CDR3 DNA sequence: TGCGCCAGCAGCTTGGCGGGACTCCGCACCGGGGAGCTGTTTTTT.